This T cell receptor beta chain is from a study of blood T cell repertoires in COVID-19 (TCRdb year 2020). Describing the broader study: The collaborator samples originated in the United States, Italy and Spain and spanned the acute and convalescent phases of COVID-19. The prospective study material was composed of cDNA or gDNA derived from T cells, B-cell-depleted T cells, or PBMCs. The dataset comprised deeply sampled blood TCRbeta repertoires from subjects exposed to, actively infected with, or recovered from COVID-19. A freely available public database, intended as a resource for researchers studying the immune response to SARS-CoV-2, is where the repertoires were released. The samples were drawn from two sources: the first 160 participants of the ongoing ImmuneRACE study, and over 950 subjects contributed by 6 global collaborators. The sample metadata nearly always contained a de-identified subject ID, COVID-19 status, age in years and sex. Where available, HLA class I and class II types were taken from metadata supplied by the sample provider and were not determined by assay-based typing.

TCRbeta CDR3 regions were amplified from genomic DNA by means of the immunoSEQ Assay, a bias-controlled multiplex PCR. Per the authors' processing: The number of nucleated cells in each sample was estimated from the amplification of reference gene primers within the assay. To quantify the absolute abundance of each unique TCRbeta CDR3 rearrangement, sequence reads were collapsed and filtered. Productive Simpson clonality was computed per sample as the square root of Simpson's diversity index over productive rearrangements. The table comes from immuneACCESS by way of TCRdb, which keeps in-frame sequences with V and J called. Part of the clones is missing from these tables; in studies checked, under half for an unresolved V gene and the rest for unknown reasons. That table gives V, J and clone size, and the DNA gave D and trimming. The sample data list about 64,000 clones, and 78% of these were observed just once. More than 13% of the sample belongs to the ten largest clones.

There are many counts of this clone. It has no known antigen specificity. No much larger clonotype is one base removed from it; base qualities were not supplied. V has 4 bases trimmed and J has 6 bases trimmed; junction bases matching no gene number 4. The CDR3 measures 13 amino acids from cysteine to phenylalanine. The DNA shown is the 39-base CDR3, in frame from base 1. In the germline V gene (reference sequence), CDR1 corresponds to SGHKS and CDR2 to YYEKEE. One collaborating source in Seattle enrolled patients during active infection and followed them longitudinally through the course of disease. The collaborating institutions used their own protocols to collect whole blood in K2EDTA tubes. For TCRbeta analysis, collaborator samples were shipped as frozen whole blood, as isolated PBMCs, or as DNA extracted from either sample type. Findings and caveats that apply to the study as a whole: The amount of clinical and demographic metadata varied by source and participant and was provided uncurated.

The chain is made from TRBV5-5 and TRBJ1-5; 7 nucleotides in the junction match TRBD1. Material for sequencing was peripheral blood. This TCR was recovered from a man in his 60s with COVID-19, enrolled during active disease. The CDR3 is CASSDTGVQPQHF. In nucleotide form, the sequence is TGTGCCAGCAGCGATACAGGGGTTCAGCCCCAGCATTTT.